Each of the 17 T cell receptor beta chains below was sequenced from the same sample in a study of shared clonotypes between healthy human individuals. CD45RO-negative CD8 cells positively selected for CCR7 made up the naive population, which excluded terminally differentiated effector memory CD45RA+ cells. Sequenced by immunoSEQ multiplex PCR; TCRdb stores in-frame clones only, minus some. The sample consists of roughly 810,000 clones, 90% to 98% of them appearing once. The sample taken for sequencing was naive CD8+ T cells sorted from blood. These receptors were collected from a man aged 25-40 years in good health.

Regarding this clone: The sample has other DNA sequences that encode this CDR3 too. The chain combines TRBV29-1 with TRBJ2-2; D possibly corresponds to TRBD1 (5 bases). CDR3 length: 13 residues. Germline CDR1 reads SQVTM; CDR2 reads ANQGSEA. V was clipped by 3 bases and J by 1 base, with 6 bases between them. In DNA form, the CDR3 reads TGCAGCGTTGACGACAGGAACACCGGGGAGCTGTTTTTT. Translated: CSVDDRNTGELFF.

The gene calls are TRBV29-1 and TRBJ2-7; 7 nucleotides agree with TRBD1. Germline-derived CDR1 and CDR2 are SQVTM and ANQGSEA. This CDR3 has 12 amino acids. The CDR3 DNA reads TGCGCGGTACGGACAGGCGCTGACGAGCAGTACTTC. Translated, it gives CAVRTGADEQYF.

This rearrangement joins TRBV7-8 to TRBJ1-5; tentatively, D is TRBD1 (6 bases). The CDR3 extends over 14 amino acids. V gave up 5 bases and J gave up 6 bases, with 14 bases separating them. In germline, CDR1 is SGHVS, CDR2 FQNEAQ. The CDR3 is CASSQGHQGQPQHF. For the CDR3, the DNA is TGTGCCAGCAGCCAGGGACACCAGGGTCAGCCCCAGCATTTT.

V gene TRBV14 combines with J gene TRBJ2-5; unclear D gene. CDR3 length: 13 amino acids. V was shortened by 4 bases and J by 3 bases, with 9 bases between the two germline ends. Germline CDR1 and CDR2: SGHDN and FVKESK. CDR3 sequence reads: CASSPLTEETQYF. The CDR3 DNA reads as TGTGCCAGCAGCCCATTGACCGAAGAGACCCAGTACTTC.

The CDR3 bases are TGTGCCATCAGTGATTACGGGGGACTCACCTACGAGCAGTACTTC. Translated: CAISDYGGLTYEQYF. V gene TRBV10-3 combines with J gene TRBJ2-7, with D perhaps matching TRBD2 (6 bases). The germline V and J ends were trimmed by 3 bases and 2 bases, with 14 bases remaining between them. CDR3 length: 15 residues. Germline CDR1 and CDR2: ENHRY and SYGVKD.

The chain is built from TRBV7-8 and TRBJ2-3; D gene unclear. V lost 7 bases and J lost 3, with 11 bases in between. Germline V CDR1 and CDR2: SGHVS, FQNEAQ. This CDR3 has 13 residues. CDR3 loop: CASITLDTDTQYF. The CDR3 nucleotides are TGTGCCAGCATCACGCTGGATACAGATACGCAGTATTTT.

This chain links TRBV6-5 with TRBJ1-1, with D possibly TRBD1 on 6 matching bases. Trimming stripped 5 bases from V and 5 bases from J, with 9 bases between. This CDR3 is built from 12 residues. CDR1 is MNHEY and CDR2 is SVGAGI in the germline V gene. The CDR3 sequence: CASSPGVTEAFF. The CDR3 DNA is TGTGCCAGCAGTCCAGGGGTAACTGAAGCTTTCTTT.

V gene TRBV7-9 combines with J gene TRBJ2-5; D gene ambiguous. V was clipped by 0 bases and J by 7 bases, with 12 bases between them. The CDR3 is 14 amino acids. CDR1 and CDR2 (germline): SEHNR, FQNEAQ (reference sequence). CDR3 protein: CASSLALGPGTQYF. CDR3 DNA sequence: TGTGCCAGCAGCTTAGCGCTAGGGCCAGGGACCCAGTACTTC. Drawing the rest from reference TRBV7-9 and TRBJ2-5, the complete variable domain is DTGVSQNPRHKITKRGQNVTFRCDPISEHNRLYWYRQTLGQGPEFLTYFQNEAQLEKSRLLSDRFSAERPKGSFSTLEIQRTEQGDSAMYLCASSLALGPGTQYFGPGTRLLVL.

The chain carries TRBV2 and TRBJ2-7, with 7 positions matching TRBD2. CDR3 length: 16 residues. Losses at the gene ends were 3 bases for V and 4 bases for J; bases not matched to a gene: 12. The germline V gene encodes CDR1 SNHLY and CDR2 FYNNEI. As DNA, the CDR3 is TGTGCCAGCAGTGAGGGACTACCCGGTATGGGGTACGAGCAGTACTTC. This sequence encodes CASSEGLPGMGYEQYF.

J is TRBJ2-7 and V is TRBV10-2; D is undetermined. CDR3 size: 14 residues. Trimming pared 0 bases from V and 5 bases from J, leaving 11 bases between. Germline V lookup: CDR1 WSHSY, CDR2 SAAADI. The CDR3 DNA is TGCGCCAGCAGTGAGTCTTTAGGGCAGAACGAGCAGTACTTC. Amino acids: CASSESLGQNEQYF.

This chain joins TRBV5-6 and TRBJ2-7; 7 positions match TRBD1. The CDR3 covers 18 residues. Germline V gives CDR1 SGHDT, CDR2 YYEEEE. The V segment lost 1 base and the J segment 7 bases; nucleotides outside the gene matches: 20. CDR3 in DNA: TGTGCCAGCAGCTTGCCTTGGGGGACAGAAGTCGGCTTTGAGGAGCAGTACTTC. Its translation: CASSLPWGTEVGFEEQYF.

The CDR3 DNA is TGTGCCAGCAGCTCTTGGACAGGGGGTTGGAATGAGCAGTTCTTC. Its translation: CASSSWTGGWNEQFF. This sequence joins TRBV11-2 and TRBJ2-1, with 10 bases identical to TRBD1. The CDR3 runs to 15 residues. J was trimmed by 7 bases and V by 4 bases; bases with no gene match: 7. Looked up from germline, CDR1 is SGHAT and CDR2 is FQNNGV. Combining the CDR3 with reference TRBV11-2 and TRBJ2-1 gives the whole variable domain EAGVAQSPRYKIIEKRQSVAFWCNPISGHATLYWYQQILGQGPKLLIQFQNNGVVDDSQLPKDRFSAERLKGVDSTLKIQPAKLEDSAVYLCASSSWTGGWNEQFFGPGTRLTVL.

The chain has TRBV2 and TRBJ2-1; the match to TRBD2 covers 7 bases. The junction had 4 bases not matched to a gene; V was cut back by 5 bases and J by 3 bases. This CDR3 has 14 amino acids. CDR1 SNHLY and CDR2 FYNNEI come from the germline V gene. This chain's CDR3 is CASSLERGYNEQFF. The CDR3 DNA reads TGTGCCAGCAGTCTGGAGCGGGGCTACAATGAGCAGTTCTTC.

This chain links TRBV29-1 with TRBJ2-4, with a weak D call TRBD2 (6 bases). Looked up from germline, CDR1 is SQVTM and CDR2 is ANQGSEA. Trimming cost V 3 bases and J 8 bases, with 20 bases left between them. This CDR3 contains 15 residues. The DNA of the CDR3 is TGCAGCGTTGAGGCGAGAGCGGGTCGTTTATACATTCAGTACTTC. Translation gives CSVEARAGRLYIQYF.

This clone has only one observation. V usage is TRBV27 and J usage is TRBJ2-7; 7 nucleotides agree with TRBD2. Germline V gene lookup returns CDR1 MNHEY and CDR2 SMNVEV (reference sequence). After removal of 7 bases from V and 3 bases from J, the junction contained 9 bases not matched to a gene. This CDR3 contains 14 residues. The CDR3 region is CASNKRGPIYEQYF. Written as DNA, the CDR3 is TGTGCCAGCAATAAGCGGGGTCCGATCTACGAGCAGTACTTC.

V usage is TRBV27 and J usage is TRBJ1-2, with D maybe TRBD1 (6 bases). CDR1 is MNHEY and CDR2 is SMNVEV in the germline V gene (reference sequence). V lost 5 bases and J 7 bases, leaving 20 bases between the germline ends. The CDR3 length is 15 residues. CDR3 sequence reads: CASSETGSSLFGYTF. The CDR3 coding sequence is TGTGCCAGCAGTGAGACAGGCTCTAGTCTATTTGGCTACACCTTC.

The rearrangement joins TRBV7-9 to TRBJ1-5; 11 positions agree with TRBD1. Germline V lookup: CDR1 SEHNR, CDR2 FQNEAQ (reference sequence). This CDR3 is 19 amino acids long. The V segment lost 4 bases and the J segment 1 base; nucleotides outside the gene matches: 12. This CDR3 reads CASSSPFGTGGGSNQPQHF. The DNA of the CDR3 is TGTGCCAGCAGCTCACCATTTGGGACAGGGGGTGGAAGCAATCAGCCCCAGCATTTT.